Each of the 24 T cell receptor beta chains below was sequenced from the same sample in a study of OX40 agonist ivuxolimab in advanced cancers. Sequencing used immunoSEQ multiplex PCR; TCRdb keeps in-frame clones, though not all of them. This sample has approximately 72,000 clones, with 80% to 90% found just once. The specimen comprised CD4+ or CD8+ T cells sorted from blood, sampled in a trial of the OX40 agonist ivuxolimab. Every receptor here comes from an adult with an advanced solid tumor such as melanoma, head and neck, liver or kidney cancer.

The rearrangement joins TRBV10-3 to TRBJ2-3; 8 positions agree with TRBD1. The CDR3 spans 15 residues. The germline gives CDR1 ENHRY, CDR2 SYGVKD. The J segment lost 0 bases and the V segment lost 4 bases, leaving 3 bases of the junction unmatched. The DNA of the CDR3 is TGTGCCATCAGTGCGTACAGGGGGAGCACAGATACGCAGTATTTT. This translates into CAISAYRGSTDTQYF.

The rearrangement links TRBV28 to TRBJ1-4, with a tentative D call TRBD1 (5 bases). Germline values: CDR1 MDHEN, CDR2 SYDVKM. This CDR3 has 15 amino acids. Trimming left V 10 bases short and J 0 bases short, with 15 bases between. DNA of the CDR3: TGTGCCACCGCCGGGACCGATGCAACTAATGAAAAACTGTTTTTT. Protein: CATAGTDATNEKLFF.

The rearrangement joins TRBV27 to TRBJ2-7, with 12 bases matching TRBD1. The V and J ends lost 4 bases and 6 bases, in that order; junction bases with no gene match: 13. The germline V gene has CDR1 MNHEY and CDR2 SMNVEV (reference sequence). The CDR3 is 17 residues long. CDR3 protein: CASSWTVDGTGGSEQYF. The CDR3 DNA reads TGTGCCAGCAGTTGGACCGTTGACGGGACAGGGGGCAGCGAGCAGTACTTC.

This rearrangement joins TRBV19 to TRBJ2-2, with unresolved D. The CDR3 runs to 14 residues. Germline values: CDR1 LNHDA, CDR2 SQIVND (reference sequence). Trimming cost V 3 bases and J 7 bases, with 12 bases left between them. DNA of the CDR3: TGTGCCAGTAGTATGAGGTTCGACGACGGGGAGCTGTTTTTT. It yields the protein CASSMRFDDGELFF.

The chain joins TRBV29-1 to TRBJ2-7; D is unclear. V lost 2 bases to trimming and J lost 4 bases, with 9 bases between them. The CDR3 has 12 amino acids. Germline CDR1 SQVTM, CDR2 ANQGSEA. The CDR3 protein is CSVESPAYEQYF. CDR3 coding DNA: TGCAGCGTTGAATCCCCAGCGTACGAGCAGTACTTC.

The rearrangement joins TRBV30 to TRBJ2-7; tentatively, D is TRBD1 (6 bases). The CDR3 is 12 residues long. CDR1 is GTSNPN and CDR2 is SVGIG in the germline V gene (reference sequence). V was shortened by 6 bases and J by 2 bases, with 11 bases between the two germline ends. The CDR3 protein is CACGGGAYEQYF. CDR3 DNA: TGTGCCTGTGGGGGCGGAGCCTACGAGCAGTACTTC.

This clone was counted a single time. The chain joins TRBV2 to TRBJ2-2; perhaps TRBD2 as D (5 bases). Trimming removed 7 bases from V and 1 base from J, with 10 bases in between. CDR3 length: 14 residues. CDR1 is SNHLY, CDR2 FYNNEI, per germline. In nucleotides, the CDR3 is TGTGCCAGCAACGCGGGCAGGAACACCGGGGAGCTGTTTTTT. It translates to CASNAGRNTGELFF.

The chain links TRBV4-2 to TRBJ2-7; D gene uncertain. In germline, CDR1 is LGHNA, CDR2 YNFKEQ. Trimming shortened V by 1 base and J by 6 bases, and 13 bases separated the two germline ends. The CDR3 is made up of 14 amino acids. CDR3 nucleotide sequence: TGTGCCAGCAGCCAAGCCCCCGGTGGTCTCGAGCAGTACTTC. Amino acid sequence: CASSQAPGGLEQYF.

The chain combines TRBV5-1 with TRBJ2-5; 7 bases are shared with TRBD1. After removal of 2 bases from V and 11 bases from J, the junction contained 9 bases not matched to a gene. This CDR3 contains 13 residues. Looked up from germline, CDR1 is SGHRS and CDR2 is YFSETQ. CDR3 in amino acids: CASSLGQASEQYF. The CDR3 nucleotides are TGCGCCAGCAGCTTAGGACAGGCCTCGGAGCAGTACTTC.

The J gene is TRBJ2-7, the V gene TRBV28; the D is unclear. The germline V gene has CDR1 MDHEN and CDR2 SYDVKM. Trimming cost V 2 bases and J 3 bases, with 8 bases left between them. This CDR3 region has 13 residues. CDR3 DNA: TGTGCCAGCAGTTTAGGAACATACTACGAGCAGTACTTC. As protein: CASSLGTYYEQYF.

This sequence joins TRBV28 and TRBJ1-2, with 7 positions matching TRBD1. The V and J ends lost 6 bases and 1 base, in that order; junction bases with no gene match: 11. The V gene's germline CDR1 is MDHEN and CDR2 SYDVKM. The CDR3 has 16 residues. The CDR3 nucleotides are TGTGCCAGCAGAGTACCACAGGGGATGGGTAACTATGGCTACACCTTC. This translates into CASRVPQGMGNYGYTF.

This clone was observed a few times. V is TRBV5-1 and J is TRBJ2-5; D is ambiguous. Germline loops: CDR1 SGHRS, CDR2 YFSETQ. V lost 4 bases and J 2 bases, leaving 9 bases between the germline ends. The length of the CDR3 is 13 residues. The CDR3 bases are TGCGCCAGCAGCCCGCGTCCTCAAGAGACCCAGTACTTC. It is translated as CASSPRPQETQYF.

J is TRBJ2-3 and V is TRBV5-1; D not resolved. The germline V gene encodes CDR1 SGHRS and CDR2 YFSETQ. Trimming took off 0 bases at V and 0 bases at J, with 5 bases between the two ends. The CDR3 runs to 14 residues. The CDR3 region has the DNA TGCGCCAGCAGCTTGGCAAGTAGCACAGATACGCAGTATTTT. This codes for CASSLASSTDTQYF.

CDR3 residues: CASSMDRDEKLFF. CDR3 in DNA: TGTGCCAGCAGCATGGACAGGGATGAAAAACTGTTTTTT. The chain recombines TRBV6-5 with TRBJ1-4; 8 bases fit TRBD1. Germline V gives CDR1 MNHEY, CDR2 SVGAGI. This CDR3 comprises 13 residues. V lost 6 bases and J lost 6; bases outside the gene matches: 3.

The chain joins TRBV28 to TRBJ1-2; 7 bases agree with TRBD1. Germline V gene data show CDR1 as MDHEN and CDR2 as SYDVKM. The CDR3 has 17 amino acids. Trimming at V came to 6 bases and at J to 7 bases, leaving 20 bases not matched to a gene. The chain's CDR3 is CASSLPLRTGYDSGYTF. CDR3 sequence (DNA): TGTGCCAGCAGCCTTCCCCTTCGGACAGGCTATGATAGTGGCTACACCTTC.

This clone was found once. The chain couples TRBV27 to TRBJ2-2; 7 positions agree with TRBD2. CDR1 is MNHEY and CDR2 is SMNVEV in the germline V gene (reference sequence). Trimming removed 2 bases from V and 4 bases from J; junction bases left unmatched: 4. The CDR3 length is 15 residues. The CDR3 loop reads CASSLIREVTGELFF. The DNA of the CDR3 is TGTGCCAGCAGTTTAATACGGGAGGTCACCGGGGAGCTGTTTTTT.

The CDR3 loop is CASSLERDRLGGGQYF. The DNA of the CDR3 is TGTGCCAGCAGCTTAGAGAGGGACAGGCTCGGAGGTGGGCAGTACTTC. This chain uses TRBV7-2 with TRBJ2-7, with 8 bases identical to TRBD1. Germline V CDR1 and CDR2: SGHTA, FQGNSA. CDR3 length equals 16 residues. J gave up 9 bases and V 1 base, and 14 bases lay outside the gene matches.

The chain combines TRBV6-1 with TRBJ2-3; D possibly corresponds to TRBD2 (5 bases). The CDR3 is 14 amino acids. Trimming shortened V by 7 bases and J by 1 base, and 12 bases separated the two germline ends. CDR1 and CDR2 from the germline V gene are MNHNS and SASEGT. The CDR3 protein is CASNPLAGTDTQYF. DNA of the CDR3: TGTGCCAGCAACCCTCTAGCAGGCACAGATACGCAGTATTTT.

The CDR3 nucleotides read TGCAGTGTGCGGGGAGGAGAGACCCAGTACTTC. It yields the protein CSVRGGETQYF. The V call is TRBV20-1, the J call TRBJ2-5; TRBD2 might be the D (6 bases). There are 11 residues in the CDR3. V was trimmed by 7 bases and J by 4 bases, leaving 10 bases between them. Germline V gene sequence: CDR1 DFQATT, CDR2 SNEGSKA (reference sequence).

This sequence joins TRBV7-2 and TRBJ2-2, with 9 bases that match TRBD1. Germline V gives CDR1 SGHTA, CDR2 FQGNSA. This CDR3 has 15 residues. Trimming removed 2 bases from V and 8 bases from J; junction bases left unmatched: 6. The CDR3: CASSLQQGATGELFF. The CDR3 DNA is TGTGCCAGCAGCTTACAACAGGGGGCGACAGGGGAGCTGTTTTTT.

This clone appeared a single time. The V and J genes are TRBV4-3 and TRBJ1-6; tentatively, D is TRBD1 (6 bases). The CDR3 extends over 15 amino acids. V lost 0 bases, J lost 10 bases, and 13 bases lay in between. Germline CDR1 LGHNA, CDR2 YSLEER. The CDR3 region is CASSQEAGVESPLHF. CDR3 nucleotide sequence: TGCGCCAGCAGCCAAGAGGCAGGGGTCGAATCACCCCTCCACTTT.

The chain employs TRBV2 and TRBJ1-1; D possibly corresponds to TRBD1 (5 bases). This CDR3 has 15 amino acids. Per germline, CDR1 SNHLY and CDR2 FYNNEI. V lost 0 bases and J 3 bases, leaving 11 bases between the germline ends. CDR3 sequence (DNA): TGTGCCAGCAGTGAAGCAGGCGACAGTTACACTGAAGCTTTCTTT. Translated: CASSEAGDSYTEAFF.

The chain links TRBV5-1 to TRBJ2-5; D may match TRBD1 or TRBD2 (5 bases each). Germline V lookup: CDR1 SGHRS, CDR2 YFSETQ. The V gene lost 2 bases and the J gene lost 4 bases, with 15 bases spanning the gap. This CDR3 contains 15 residues. The CDR3 DNA reads as TGCGCCAGCAGCTTTGGGGGAGCGGACGCAGAGACCCAGTACTTC. As protein: CASSFGGADAETQYF.

This clone was detected only a few times. The CDR3 sequence: CASSVNYEQYF. CDR3 DNA sequence: TGTGCCAGCAGTGTCAACTACGAGCAGTACTTC. The V and J genes are TRBV28 and TRBJ2-7; D is ambiguous. V shed 5 bases and J shed 3 bases, with 5 bases lying between them. The CDR3 extends over 11 amino acids. Germline CDR1 and CDR2: MDHEN and SYDVKM.